One and the same sample provided the 14 T cell receptor beta chains below, sequenced in a study of T-cell memory formation after mild COVID-19. TCRdb passed the 5' RACE reads through MiXCR, listing each CDR3 protein once. The table shows a few hundred thousand distinct CDR3 sequences, with about 15% occurring only once. Sequencing was carried out using PBMCs or a T cell subset sorted from them (not recorded which). The receptors were gathered from a man between 18 and 35 years old who had mild COVID-19 (a few samples of this study predate the infection). Cell type and time point are not known.

The rearrangement links TRBV3-1 to TRBJ1-1, with D unclear. This CDR3 spans 12 amino acids. With 4 bases removed from V and 10 bases from J, the gap between germline ends came to 13 bases. The germline V gene has CDR1 LGHDT and CDR2 YNNKEL (reference sequence). CDR3 region: CASSRERSRAFF. In DNA form, the CDR3 reads TGTGCCAGCAGCCGCGAGAGGAGTCGAGCTTTCTTT.

This clonotype was seen more than once but under ten times. The rearrangement links TRBV7-8 to TRBJ2-7, with 8 bases aligning to TRBD1. The CDR3 contains 14 residues. CDR1 and CDR2 from the germline V gene are SGHVS and FQNEAQ. J was trimmed by 6 bases and V by 3 bases; bases with no gene match: 7. The CDR3 protein is CASSLWTGLAEQYV. Written as DNA, the CDR3 is TGTGCCAGCAGCTTGTGGACAGGGTTGGCCGAGCAGTACGTC.

DNA for the CDR3: TGCGCCAGCAGCCAAGAGCTTTGGACAGGTTCTTCTGGAAACACCATATATTTT. Its protein product is CASSQELWTGSSGNTIYF. The chain links TRBV4-3 to TRBJ1-3; 7 nucleotides agree with TRBD1. The ends lost 0 bases at V and 1 base at J; junction bases unmatched: 9. CDR3 length: 18 amino acids. Germline loops: CDR1 LGHNA, CDR2 YSLEER.

This clonotype was counted at least ten times. The V call is TRBV12-3 or TRBV12-4, the J call TRBJ2-1; D gene uncertain. This CDR3 comprises 11 residues. V was trimmed by 6 bases and J by 7 bases, leaving 7 bases between them. The CDR3: CASSSRNEQFF. DNA for the CDR3: TGTGCCAGCAGCTCCCGTAATGAGCAGTTCTTC.

This clonotype was found a few times. V gene TRBV7-8 combines with J gene TRBJ1-5; D gene ambiguous. Trimming shortened V by 5 bases and J by 0 bases, and 8 bases separated the two germline ends. Germline V CDR1 and CDR2: SGHVS, FQNEAQ. The length of the CDR3 is 14 residues. For the CDR3, the DNA is TGTGCCAGCAGCCGGACGGTTAGCAATCAGCCCCAGCATTTT. Translation gives CASSRTVSNQPQHF.

The rearrangement uses TRBV5-4 and TRBJ1-1; D gene unclear. The CDR3 contains 12 residues. Germline V lookup: CDR1 SGHNT, CDR2 YYREEE (reference sequence). V was pared by 5 bases and J by 0 bases, with 5 bases between. The DNA for the CDR3 is TGTGCCAGCAGTGGTTTGAACACTGAAGCTTTCTTT. It is translated as CASSGLNTEAFF.

This clonotype was counted at least ten times. The rearrangement uses TRBV5-1 and TRBJ2-3, with TRBD1 matching over 9 bases. From germline, CDR1 is SGHRS and CDR2 YFSETQ. J gave up 4 bases and V 4 bases, and 7 bases lay outside the gene matches. The CDR3 consists of 15 residues. CDR3 protein: CASSRGQGIADTQYF. In DNA form, the CDR3 reads TGCGCCAGCAGCCGGGGACAGGGAATCGCAGATACGCAGTATTTT.

A few counts support this clonotype. This chain links TRBV7-2 with TRBJ1-5; D is unclear. CDR3 length equals 14 residues. Trimming pared 5 bases from V and 7 bases from J, leaving 15 bases between. The germline V gene has CDR1 SGHTA and CDR2 FQGNSA. The CDR3 is CASSKGAGGQPQHF. CDR3 sequence (DNA): TGTGCCAGCAGCAAGGGAGCCGGTGGCCAGCCCCAGCATTTT.

This rearrangement joins TRBV20-1 to TRBJ2-5; 7 nucleotides align to TRBD1. The germline V gene has CDR1 DFQATT and CDR2 SNEGSKA (reference sequence). Trimming cost V 3 bases and J 5 bases; bases outside gene matches: 9. CDR3 length: 14 amino acids. The chain's CDR3 is CSARDRQGRETQYF. Written as DNA, the CDR3 is TGCAGTGCTAGGGACCGACAGGGTCGGGAGACCCAGTACTTC.

The chain links TRBV19 to TRBJ1-4; tentative D call: TRBD1 (5 bases). V was pared by 3 bases and J by 6 bases, with 8 bases between. Germline lookup yields CDR1 LNHDA and CDR2 SQIVND (reference sequence). CDR3 size: 13 residues. In DNA form, the CDR3 reads TGTGCCAGTAGTATGAAACAGGATGAAAAACTGTTTTTT. Its translation: CASSMKQDEKLFF.

V is TRBV20-1 and J is TRBJ1-1, with D hard to call. The CDR3 contains 11 residues. Germline loops: CDR1 DFQATT, CDR2 SNEGSKA (reference sequence). Trimming cost V 6 bases and J 5 bases, with 10 bases left between them. In DNA, the CDR3 is TGCAGTGCCCAGACTGGGACTGAAGCTTTCTTT. It specifies CSAQTGTEAFF.

The chain links TRBV9 to TRBJ2-5, with D unresolved. Germline V gives CDR1 SGDLS, CDR2 YYNGEE. V lost 0 bases, J lost 7 bases, and 16 bases lay in between. CDR3 length: 15 residues. CDR3 DNA sequence: TGTGCCAGCAGCGTAGATGGAAACCCCTCAAGGACCCAGTACTTC. This gives the protein CASSVDGNPSRTQYF. Based on the CDR3 plus reference TRBV9 and TRBJ2-5, the full variable domain is DSGVTQTPKHLITATGQRVTLRCSPRSGDLSVYWYQQSLDQGLQFLIQYYNGEERAKGNILERFSAQQFPDLHSELNLSSLELGDSALYFCASSVDGNPSRTQYFGPGTRLLVL.

In its sample, this clonotype was seen a few times. The rearrangement joins TRBV7-8 to TRBJ2-2; D is possibly TRBD1 or TRBD2 (5 bases each). CDR3 length equals 17 residues. V gave up 0 bases and J gave up 7 bases, with 18 bases separating them. CDR1 and CDR2 (germline): SGHVS, FQNEAQ. The CDR3 region has the DNA TGTGCCAGCAGCTTAGCCCCTACTCCAGGGAGAATCGGGGAGCTGTTTTTT. This gives the protein CASSLAPTPGRIGELFF.

There are a few counts of this clonotype. The J gene is TRBJ2-7, the V gene TRBV5-1; D may be TRBD2 (5 bases). Trimming shortened V by 4 bases and J by 2 bases, and 16 bases separated the two germline ends. Germline V gene sequence: CDR1 SGHRS, CDR2 YFSETQ. The CDR3 has 15 residues. The CDR3 loop is CASSDFSGIPYEQYF. The DNA of the CDR3 is TGCGCCAGCAGCGACTTCTCGGGGATCCCCTACGAGCAGTACTTC.